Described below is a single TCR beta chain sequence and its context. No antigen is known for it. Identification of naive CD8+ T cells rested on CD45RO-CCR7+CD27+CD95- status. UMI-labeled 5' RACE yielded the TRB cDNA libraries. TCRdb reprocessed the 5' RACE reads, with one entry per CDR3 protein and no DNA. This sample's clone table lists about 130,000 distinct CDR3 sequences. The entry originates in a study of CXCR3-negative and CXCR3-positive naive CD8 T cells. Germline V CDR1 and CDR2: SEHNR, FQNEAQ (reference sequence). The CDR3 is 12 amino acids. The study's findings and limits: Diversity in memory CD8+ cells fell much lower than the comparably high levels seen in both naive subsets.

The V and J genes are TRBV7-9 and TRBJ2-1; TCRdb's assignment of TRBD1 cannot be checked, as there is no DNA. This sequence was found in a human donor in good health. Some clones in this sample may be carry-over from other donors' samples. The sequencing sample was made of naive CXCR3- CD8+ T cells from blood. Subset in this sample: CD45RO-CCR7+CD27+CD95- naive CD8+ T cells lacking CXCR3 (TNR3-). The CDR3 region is CASSSRGNEQFF.